A selection of T cell receptor beta chains follows, all from one sample in a study of Tregs in tolerant kidney transplant recipients. Using immunoSEQ multiplex PCR, the repertoire was profiled, and TCRdb retains in-frame clones only, with some absent. The sample records just under 65,000 clones, under 98% being singletons. The starting material was Tregs from blood, obtained before the transplant. The receptors here all came from a human donor who received a combined kidney and bone marrow transplant. Each CDR3 is given without its conserved first and last residue. Clone size is given for some rows only: seen once, a few or many times, or a class if the clone is expanded.

v_call: TRBV19; clone_size: .; j_call: TRBJ2-5; cdr3_aa: ASSIKVGRKETQY
v_call: TRBV6-5; clone_size: .; j_call: TRBJ1-2; cdr3_aa: ASKRTMGAHGYT
v_call: TRBV11-2; clone_size: .; j_call: TRBJ2-7; cdr3_aa: ASSQTVRFYEQY
v_call: TRBV5-1; clone_size: .; j_call: TRBJ2-7; cdr3_aa: ASSEPPYEQY
v_call: TRBV2; clone_size: .; j_call: TRBJ1-2; cdr3_aa: ASVSDRGPRGYT
v_call: TRBV5-1; clone_size: .; j_call: TRBJ1-4; cdr3_aa: ASSWTGGGIGEKLF
v_call: TRBV6-5; clone_size: .; j_call: TRBJ2-7; cdr3_aa: ASSRTSPSYEQY
v_call: TRBV21-1; clone_size: .; j_call: TRBJ2-2; cdr3_aa: ASSKVVGGTGELF
v_call: TRBV11-3; clone_size: .; j_call: TRBJ2-5; cdr3_aa: ASSKGTRDQETQY
v_call: TRBV28; clone_size: .; j_call: TRBJ2-5; cdr3_aa: ASSLNRWAGQKGETQY
v_call: TRBV5-1; clone_size: .; j_call: TRBJ2-7; cdr3_aa: ASSSTGMDYEQY
v_call: TRBV10-3; clone_size: .; j_call: TRBJ2-1; cdr3_aa: AIMGGRGVNNEQF
v_call: TRBV25-1; clone_size: .; j_call: TRBJ2-7; cdr3_aa: ASRQQGARSYEQY
v_call: TRBV30; clone_size: .; j_call: TRBJ2-3; cdr3_aa: AWSPRAGGPDTQY
v_call: TRBV10-3; clone_size: once; j_call: TRBJ2-5; cdr3_aa: AINNLQETQY
v_call: TRBV29-1; clone_size: .; j_call: TRBJ2-4; cdr3_aa: SVERRGADIQY
v_call: TRBV4-1; clone_size: .; j_call: TRBJ2-5; cdr3_aa: ASSSRGASSQETQY
v_call: TRBV5-1; clone_size: .; j_call: TRBJ2-5; cdr3_aa: ASSDSRGTYQETQY
v_call: TRBV5-1; clone_size: .; j_call: TRBJ2-2; cdr3_aa: ASRRPGQGSTGELF
v_call: TRBV29-1; clone_size: .; j_call: TRBJ2-5; cdr3_aa: SVIGQLQETQY
v_call: TRBV15; clone_size: .; j_call: TRBJ1-3; cdr3_aa: ATSRGARGNTIY
v_call: TRBV7-2; clone_size: .; j_call: TRBJ1-1; cdr3_aa: ASSLGGGTEAF
v_call: TRBV2; clone_size: .; j_call: TRBJ2-2; cdr3_aa: ASNRHGGRVFGELF
v_call: TRBV6-1; clone_size: once; j_call: TRBJ2-2; cdr3_aa: ASSHRGGRELF
v_call: TRBV6-5; clone_size: .; j_call: TRBJ2-3; cdr3_aa: ASSYSLGGRQQY
v_call: TRBV7-2; clone_size: .; j_call: TRBJ2-1; cdr3_aa: ASSLVGARPPYNEQF
v_call: TRBV19; clone_size: once; j_call: TRBJ1-6; cdr3_aa: ASSLTGYTYNSPLH
v_call: TRBV5-1; clone_size: .; j_call: TRBJ1-1; cdr3_aa: ASSLVSGEAF
v_call: TRBV18; clone_size: .; j_call: TRBJ1-5; cdr3_aa: ASSPTPGQGGQPQH
v_call: TRBV10-3; clone_size: .; j_call: TRBJ1-2; cdr3_aa: AISMKGVFNYGYT
v_call: TRBV5-6; clone_size: .; j_call: TRBJ1-2; cdr3_aa: ASSLVGLEIYGYT
v_call: TRBV6-7; clone_size: .; j_call: TRBJ2-7; cdr3_aa: ASSPRVADTYEQY
v_call: TRBV5-1; clone_size: .; j_call: TRBJ2-1; cdr3_aa: ASSALQGMADNEQF
v_call: TRBV4-3; clone_size: .; j_call: TRBJ2-1; cdr3_aa: ASSQEGQPYNEQF
v_call: TRBV5-5; clone_size: .; j_call: TRBJ1-1; cdr3_aa: ASSLFGFEGAF
v_call: TRBV7-8; clone_size: .; j_call: TRBJ1-3; cdr3_aa: ASSKLRGTAGNTIY
v_call: TRBV27; clone_size: once; j_call: TRBJ1-4; cdr3_aa: ASRPDRGEKLF